These T cell receptor beta chains were read from a single sample in a study of OX40 agonist ivuxolimab in advanced cancers. Data came from immunoSEQ multiplex PCR; TCRdb stores just in-frame clones and leaves some out. The data show roughly 26,000 clones, roughly 89% seen once. The source material was CD4+ or CD8+ T cells sorted from blood, sampled in a trial of the OX40 agonist ivuxolimab. The source of these receptors is an adult with an advanced solid tumor such as melanoma, head and neck, liver or kidney cancer. CDR3s include the opening cysteine and the closing phenylalanine or tryptophan. D genes are given only for firm matches. Where a row states a size, it is once, few, many or the class of an expanded clone; other rows omit it.

J: TRBJ2-7; V: TRBV11-2; D: TRBD2; size: -; CDR3: CASSLAGGSVPYEQYF; DNA: TGTGCCAGCAGCTTAGCTGGCGGGAGCGTTCCGTACGAGCAGTACTTC
J: TRBJ2-2; V: TRBV6-4; D: -; size: -; CDR3: CALSGELFF; DNA: TGTGCCCTTAGTGGGGAGCTGTTTTTT
J: TRBJ1-6; V: TRBV6-5; D: -; size: -; CDR3: CASTWGTLNSPLHF; DNA: TGTGCCAGCACCTGGGGCACTCTTAATTCACCCCTCCACTTT
J: TRBJ1-4; V: TRBV28; D: TRBD1; size: -; CDR3: CASSFQGAGGEKLFF; DNA: TGTGCCAGCAGTTTCCAGGGGGCGGGTGGTGAAAAACTGTTTTTT
J: TRBJ1-5; V: TRBV6-1; D: -; size: -; CDR3: CASSENRPQHF; DNA: TGTGCCAGCAGTGAAAATAGGCCCCAGCATTTT
J: TRBJ2-3; V: TRBV28; D: -; size: -; CDR3: CASSLQGPASLTDTQYF; DNA: TGTGCCAGCAGTCTCCAGGGGCCAGCGAGTCTCACAGATACGCAGTATTTT
J: TRBJ2-5; V: TRBV6-6; D: -; size: -; CDR3: CASRPGQPQETQYF; DNA: TGTGCCAGCAGGCCGGGACAACCTCAAGAGACCCAGTACTTC
J: TRBJ2-5; V: TRBV10-3; D: TRBD2; size: -; CDR3: CAISDELAEETQYF; DNA: TGTGCCATCAGTGATGAACTAGCGGAAGAGACCCAGTACTTC
J: TRBJ2-3; V: TRBV6-5; D: -; size: -; CDR3: CASSYSGDTDTQYF; DNA: TGTGCCAGCAGTTACTCGGGCGACACAGATACGCAGTATTTT
J: TRBJ2-3; V: TRBV6-6; D: TRBD2; size: -; CDR3: CASRGGTGGGADTQYF; DNA: TGTGCCAGCAGGGGCGGGACTGGCGGGGGGGCGGATACGCAGTATTTT
J: TRBJ2-5; V: TRBV28; D: TRBD2; size: -; CDR3: CASSQGLAEETQYF; DNA: TGTGCCAGCAGTCAGGGACTAGCGGAAGAGACCCAGTACTTC
J: TRBJ2-2; V: TRBV7-9; D: TRBD1; size: -; CDR3: CASSRTTGTGRPGELFF; DNA: TGTGCCAGCAGCAGAACAACCGGGACAGGTCGACCCGGGGAGCTGTTTTTT
J: TRBJ2-5; V: TRBV14; D: -; size: once; CDR3: CASSPAYGSRGGETQYF; DNA: TGTGCCAGCAGCCCGGCCTACGGTAGCCGAGGGGGGGAGACCCAGTACTTC
J: TRBJ1-1; V: TRBV10-3; D: -; size: -; CDR3: CAITMGGATEAFF; DNA: TGTGCCATCACCATGGGGGGGGCCACTGAAGCTTTCTTT
J: TRBJ1-4; V: TRBV28; D: TRBD1; size: -; CDR3: CASSFRQGTLNEKLFF; DNA: TGTGCCAGCAGTTTTCGACAGGGGACCCTTAATGAAAAACTGTTTTTT
J: TRBJ1-1; V: TRBV27; D: -; size: once; CDR3: CASSLLVGGNTEAFF; DNA: TGTGCCAGCAGTTTATTAGTGGGGGGGAACACTGAAGCTTTCTTT
J: TRBJ2-2; V: TRBV7-8; D: -; size: once; CDR3: CASSLASGATGELFF; DNA: TGTGCCAGCAGCTTAGCTTCGGGGGCGACCGGGGAGCTGTTTTTT
J: TRBJ2-5; V: TRBV2; D: TRBD2; size: few; CDR3: CASREGTSGGQETQYF; DNA: TGTGCCAGCAGAGAGGGGACTAGCGGAGGCCAAGAGACCCAGTACTTC
J: TRBJ2-3; V: TRBV2; D: -; size: -; CDR3: CASSEFGDTDTQYF; DNA: TGTGCCAGCAGTGAGTTCGGGGACACAGATACGCAGTATTTT
J: TRBJ2-7; V: TRBV5-4; D: -; size: few; CDR3: CASSLGGGYEQYF; DNA: TGTGCCAGCAGCTTGGGGGGCGGCTACGAGCAGTACTTC